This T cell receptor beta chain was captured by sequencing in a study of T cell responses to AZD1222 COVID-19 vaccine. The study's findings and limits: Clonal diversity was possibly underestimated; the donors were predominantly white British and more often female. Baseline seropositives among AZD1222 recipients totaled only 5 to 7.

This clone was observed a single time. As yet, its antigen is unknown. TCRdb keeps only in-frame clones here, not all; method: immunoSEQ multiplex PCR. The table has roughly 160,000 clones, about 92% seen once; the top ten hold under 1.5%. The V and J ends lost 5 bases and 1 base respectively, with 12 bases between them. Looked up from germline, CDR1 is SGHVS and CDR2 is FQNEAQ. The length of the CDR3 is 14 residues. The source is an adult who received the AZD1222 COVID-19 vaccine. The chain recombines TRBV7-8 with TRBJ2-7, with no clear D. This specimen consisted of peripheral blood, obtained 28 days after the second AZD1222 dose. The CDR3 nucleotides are TGTGCCAGCAGCATCCGGACCCCTTCCTACGAGCAGTACTTC. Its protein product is CASSIRTPSYEQYF.